This T cell receptor (beta chain) stems from a study of ipilimumab plus nivolumab after autologous stem cell transplantation. The assay was immunoSEQ multiplex PCR, and TCRdb's table has in-frame clones only and misses some. The sample holds 17,000 or so clones, around four fifths seen once. With regard to this clone: The antigen is unknown.

In germline, CDR1 is SGHTA, CDR2 FQGNSA. J gave up 3 bases and V 3 bases, and 1 base lay outside the gene matches. This CDR3 comprises 13 residues. Study-wide results and limits: Authors suggest TCR repertoire, Treg phenotype and gut microbiota support further study.

The input for sequencing was PBMCs, taken in a trial of ipilimumab plus nivolumab as post-transplant consolidation. This chain joins TRBV7-2 and TRBJ1-1; 7 positions match TRBD1. The TCR sequence derives from a male donor with diffuse large B-cell lymphoma. CDR3 in amino acids: CASSFGQDTEAFF. Here the CDR3 DNA reads TGTGCCAGCAGCTTCGGACAGGACACTGAAGCTTTCTTT.